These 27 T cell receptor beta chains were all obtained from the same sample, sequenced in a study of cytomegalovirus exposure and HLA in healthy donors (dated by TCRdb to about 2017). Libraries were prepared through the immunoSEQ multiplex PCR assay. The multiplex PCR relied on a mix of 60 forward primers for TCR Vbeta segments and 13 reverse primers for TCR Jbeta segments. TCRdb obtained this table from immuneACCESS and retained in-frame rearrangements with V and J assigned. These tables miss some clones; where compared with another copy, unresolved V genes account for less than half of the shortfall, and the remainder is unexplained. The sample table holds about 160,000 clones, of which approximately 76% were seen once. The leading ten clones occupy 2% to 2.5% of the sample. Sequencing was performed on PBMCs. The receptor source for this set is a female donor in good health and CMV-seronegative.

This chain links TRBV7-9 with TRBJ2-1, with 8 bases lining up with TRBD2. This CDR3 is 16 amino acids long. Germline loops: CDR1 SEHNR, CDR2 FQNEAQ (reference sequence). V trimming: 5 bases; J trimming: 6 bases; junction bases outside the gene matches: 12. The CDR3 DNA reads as TGTGCCAGCAGCCGTCGGGGGGGGCGGGGCGGCAATGAGCAGTTCTTC. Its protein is CASSRRGGRGGNEQFF.

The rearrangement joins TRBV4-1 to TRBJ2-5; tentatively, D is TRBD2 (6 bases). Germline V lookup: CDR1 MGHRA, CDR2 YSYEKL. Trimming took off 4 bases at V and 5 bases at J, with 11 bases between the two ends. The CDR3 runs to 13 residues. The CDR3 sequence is CASSRTGGETQYF. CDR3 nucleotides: TGCGCCAGCAGCCGGACTGGGGGGGAGACCCAGTACTTC.

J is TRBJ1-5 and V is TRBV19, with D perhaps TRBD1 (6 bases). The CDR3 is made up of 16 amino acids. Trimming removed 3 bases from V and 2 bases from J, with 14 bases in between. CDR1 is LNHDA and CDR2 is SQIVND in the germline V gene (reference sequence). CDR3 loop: CASSISPPGGNQPQHF. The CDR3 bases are TGTGCCAGTAGTATTTCCCCCCCAGGGGGCAATCAGCCCCAGCATTTT.

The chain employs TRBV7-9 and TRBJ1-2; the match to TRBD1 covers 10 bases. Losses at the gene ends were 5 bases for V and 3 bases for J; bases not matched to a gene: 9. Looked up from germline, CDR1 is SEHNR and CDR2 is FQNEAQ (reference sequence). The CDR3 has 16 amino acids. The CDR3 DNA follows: TGTGCCAGCAGCCAAGACAGGGGGCCGAGACACTATGGCTACACCTTC. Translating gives CASSQDRGPRHYGYTF.

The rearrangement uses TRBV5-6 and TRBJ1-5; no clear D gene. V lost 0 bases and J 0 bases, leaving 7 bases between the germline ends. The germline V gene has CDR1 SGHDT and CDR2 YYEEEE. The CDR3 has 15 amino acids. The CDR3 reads CASSLALYSNQPQHF. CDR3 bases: TGTGCCAGCAGCTTGGCCCTCTATAGCAATCAGCCCCAGCATTTT.

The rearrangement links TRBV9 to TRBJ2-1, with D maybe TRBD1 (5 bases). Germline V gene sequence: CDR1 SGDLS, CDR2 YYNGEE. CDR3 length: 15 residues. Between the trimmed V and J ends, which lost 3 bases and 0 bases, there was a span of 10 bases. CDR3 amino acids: CASSEGLLSYNEQFF. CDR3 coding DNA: TGTGCCAGCAGCGAGGGGCTACTCTCCTACAATGAGCAGTTCTTC.

The CDR3: CSAGKGFGDEQYF. The CDR3 region has the DNA TGCAGCGCGGGGAAGGGTTTTGGAGACGAGCAGTACTTC. The rearrangement uses TRBV29-1 and TRBJ2-7; D possibly corresponds to TRBD2 (5 bases). V was trimmed by 7 bases and J by 5 bases, leaving 18 bases between them. The CDR3 has 13 residues. The V gene's germline CDR1 is SQVTM and CDR2 ANQGSEA.

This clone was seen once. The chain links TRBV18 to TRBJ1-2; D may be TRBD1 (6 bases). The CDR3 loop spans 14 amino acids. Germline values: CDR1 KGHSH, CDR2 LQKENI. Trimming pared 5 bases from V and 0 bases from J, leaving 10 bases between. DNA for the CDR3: TGTGCCAGCTCATGGACAGCAGCTAACTATGGCTACACCTTC. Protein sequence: CASSWTAANYGYTF.

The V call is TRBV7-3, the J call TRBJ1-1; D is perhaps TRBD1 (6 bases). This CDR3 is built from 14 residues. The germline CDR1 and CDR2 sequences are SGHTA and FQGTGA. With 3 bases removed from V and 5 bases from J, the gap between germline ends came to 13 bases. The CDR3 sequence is CASSFTGIETEAFF. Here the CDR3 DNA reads TGTGCCAGCAGCTTCACAGGGATAGAGACTGAAGCTTTCTTT.

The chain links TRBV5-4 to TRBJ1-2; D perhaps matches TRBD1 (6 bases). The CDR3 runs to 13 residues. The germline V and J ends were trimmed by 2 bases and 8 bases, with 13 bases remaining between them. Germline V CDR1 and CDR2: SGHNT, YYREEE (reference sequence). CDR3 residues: CASSLQGIGGYTF. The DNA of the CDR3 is TGTGCCAGCAGCTTACAGGGTATAGGCGGCTACACCTTC.

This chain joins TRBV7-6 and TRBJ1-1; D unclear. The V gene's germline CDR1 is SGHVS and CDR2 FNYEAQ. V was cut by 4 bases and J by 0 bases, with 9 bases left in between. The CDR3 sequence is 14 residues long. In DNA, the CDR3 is TGTGCCAGCAGCTCCTACCACCTGAACACTGAAGCTTTCTTT. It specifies CASSSYHLNTEAFF. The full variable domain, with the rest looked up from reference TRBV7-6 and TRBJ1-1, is GAGVSQSPRYKVTKRGQDVALRCDPISGHVSLYWYRQALGQGPEFLTYFNYEAQQDKSGLPNDRFSAERPEGSISTLTIQRTEQRDSAMYRCASSSYHLNTEAFFGQGTRLTVV.

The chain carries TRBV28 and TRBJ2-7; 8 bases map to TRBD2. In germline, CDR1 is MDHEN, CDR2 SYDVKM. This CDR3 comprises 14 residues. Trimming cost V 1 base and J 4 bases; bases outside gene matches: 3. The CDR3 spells CASSLSSGPYEQYF. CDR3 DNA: TGTGCCAGCAGTTTATCTAGCGGGCCTTACGAGCAGTACTTC.

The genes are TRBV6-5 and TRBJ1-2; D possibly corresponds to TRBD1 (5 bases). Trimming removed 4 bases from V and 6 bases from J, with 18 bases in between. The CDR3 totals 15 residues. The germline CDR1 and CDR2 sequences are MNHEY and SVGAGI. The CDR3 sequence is CASSSRQGVEDGYTF. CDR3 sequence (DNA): TGTGCCAGCAGTTCACGGCAGGGTGTTGAGGATGGCTACACCTTC.

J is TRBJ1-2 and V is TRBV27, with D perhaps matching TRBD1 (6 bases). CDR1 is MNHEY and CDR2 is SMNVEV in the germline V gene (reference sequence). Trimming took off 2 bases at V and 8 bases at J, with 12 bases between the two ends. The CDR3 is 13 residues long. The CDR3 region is CASSLVGGLGYTF. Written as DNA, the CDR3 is TGTGCCAGCAGTTTAGTAGGGGGTTTGGGCTACACCTTC.

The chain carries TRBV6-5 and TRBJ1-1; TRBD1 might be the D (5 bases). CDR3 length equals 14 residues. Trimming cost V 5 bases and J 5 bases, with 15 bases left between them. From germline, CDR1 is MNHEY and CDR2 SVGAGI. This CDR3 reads CASSTVLGGTEAFF. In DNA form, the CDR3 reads TGTGCCAGCAGTACGGTATTGGGGGGGACTGAAGCTTTCTTT.

CDR3 in amino acids: CASSVYAQGTRGELFF. CDR3 in DNA: TGTGCCAGCAGCGTATATGCACAGGGCACGCGGGGGGAGCTGTTTTTT. The chain recombines TRBV9 with TRBJ2-2, with D tentatively TRBD1 (6 bases). Trimming shortened V by 1 base and J by 8 bases, and 18 bases separated the two germline ends. The CDR3 has 16 residues. Germline loops: CDR1 SGDLS, CDR2 YYNGEE. Supplemented by reference TRBV9 and TRBJ2-2, the full variable domain reads DSGVTQTPKHLITATGQRVTLRCSPRSGDLSVYWYQQSLDQGLQFLIQYYNGEERAKGNILERFSAQQFPDLHSELNLSSLELGDSALYFCASSVYAQGTRGELFFGEGSRLTVL.

The CDR3 DNA sequence: TGTGCCAGCAGCCAGAATACAGGGACAGGGGCCAACGTCCTGACTTTC. It codes for CASSQNTGTGANVLTF. V gene TRBV4-2 combines with J gene TRBJ2-6; D is perhaps TRBD1 (6 bases). CDR1 and CDR2 from the germline V gene are LGHNA and YNFKEQ. V was trimmed by 3 bases and J by 4 bases, leaving 13 bases between them. This CDR3 is built from 16 residues.

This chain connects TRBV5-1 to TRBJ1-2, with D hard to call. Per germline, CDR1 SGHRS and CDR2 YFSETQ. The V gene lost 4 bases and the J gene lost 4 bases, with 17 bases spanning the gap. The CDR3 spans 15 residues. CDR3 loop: CASSPQPDGVYGYTF. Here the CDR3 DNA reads TGCGCCAGCAGCCCACAACCCGACGGGGTCTATGGCTACACCTTC.

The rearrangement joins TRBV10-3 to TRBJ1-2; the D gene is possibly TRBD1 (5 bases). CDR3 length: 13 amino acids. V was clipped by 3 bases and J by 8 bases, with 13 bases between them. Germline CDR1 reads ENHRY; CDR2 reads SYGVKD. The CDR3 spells CAISDGDRGGYTF. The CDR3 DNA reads TGTGCCATCAGTGACGGAGACAGAGGAGGCTACACCTTC.

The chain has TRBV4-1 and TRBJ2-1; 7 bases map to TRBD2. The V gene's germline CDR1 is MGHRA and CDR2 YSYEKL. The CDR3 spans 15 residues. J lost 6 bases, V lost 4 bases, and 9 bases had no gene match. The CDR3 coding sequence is TGCGCCAGCAGCCTATCAGCGGGAAAGGGCAATGAGCAGTTCTTC. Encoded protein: CASSLSAGKGNEQFF.

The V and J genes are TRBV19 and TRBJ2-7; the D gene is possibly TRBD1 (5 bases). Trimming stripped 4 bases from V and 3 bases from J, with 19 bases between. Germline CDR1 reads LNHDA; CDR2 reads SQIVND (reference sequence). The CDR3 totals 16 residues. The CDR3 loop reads CASSTLRTISRYEQYF. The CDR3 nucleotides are TGTGCCAGTAGTACGCTTCGGACAATCTCACGCTACGAGCAGTACTTC.

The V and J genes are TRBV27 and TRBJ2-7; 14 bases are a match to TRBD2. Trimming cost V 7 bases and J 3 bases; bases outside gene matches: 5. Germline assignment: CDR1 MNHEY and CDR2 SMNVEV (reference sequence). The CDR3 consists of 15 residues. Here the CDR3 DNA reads TGTGCCAGCATCCGACTAGCGGGAGGGGGCTACGAGCAGTACTTC. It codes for CASIRLAGGGYEQYF.

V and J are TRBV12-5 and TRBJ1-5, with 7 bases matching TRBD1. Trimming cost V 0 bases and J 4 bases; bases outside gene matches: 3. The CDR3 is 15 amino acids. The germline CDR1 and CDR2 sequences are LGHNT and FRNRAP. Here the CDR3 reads CASGLVPTGNQPQHF. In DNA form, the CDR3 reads TGTGCTAGTGGTTTGGTACCGACAGGGAATCAGCCCCAGCATTTT.

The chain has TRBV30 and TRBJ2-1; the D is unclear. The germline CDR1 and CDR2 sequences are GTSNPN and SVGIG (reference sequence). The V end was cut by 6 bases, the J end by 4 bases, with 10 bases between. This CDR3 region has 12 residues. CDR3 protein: CACPSRYNEQFF. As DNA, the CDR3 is TGTGCCTGCCCCTCGCGGTACAATGAGCAGTTCTTC.

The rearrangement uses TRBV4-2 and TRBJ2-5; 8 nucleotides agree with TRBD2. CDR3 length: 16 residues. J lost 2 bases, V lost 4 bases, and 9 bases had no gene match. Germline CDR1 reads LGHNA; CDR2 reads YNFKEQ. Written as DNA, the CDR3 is TGTGCCAGCAGCCCTGAGGCGGCGGGGGGACAAGAGACCCAGTACTTC. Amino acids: CASSPEAAGGQETQYF.

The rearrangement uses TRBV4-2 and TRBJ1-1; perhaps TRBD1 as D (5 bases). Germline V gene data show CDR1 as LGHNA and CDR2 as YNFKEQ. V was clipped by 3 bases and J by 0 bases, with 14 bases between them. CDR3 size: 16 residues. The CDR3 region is CASSQGGRAVNTEAFF. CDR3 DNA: TGTGCCAGCAGCCAGGGGGGACGAGCCGTGAACACTGAAGCTTTCTTT.

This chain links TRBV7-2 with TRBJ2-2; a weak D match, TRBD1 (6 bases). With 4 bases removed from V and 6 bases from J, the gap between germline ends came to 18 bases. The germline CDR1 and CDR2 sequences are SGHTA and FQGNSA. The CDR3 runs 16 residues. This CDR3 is CASSSKQGRTAGELFF. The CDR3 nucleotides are TGTGCCAGCAGCTCGAAACAGGGACGAACAGCCGGGGAGCTGTTTTTT.